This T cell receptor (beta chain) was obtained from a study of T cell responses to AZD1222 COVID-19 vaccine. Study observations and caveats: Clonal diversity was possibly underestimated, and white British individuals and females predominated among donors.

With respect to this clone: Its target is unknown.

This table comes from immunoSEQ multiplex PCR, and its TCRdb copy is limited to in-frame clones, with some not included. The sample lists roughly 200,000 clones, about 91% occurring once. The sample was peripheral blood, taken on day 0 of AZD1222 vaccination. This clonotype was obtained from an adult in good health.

The CDR3 is CASWEGNAEAFF. Written as DNA, the CDR3 is TGTGCCAGTTGGGAAGGTAACGCTGAAGCTTTCTTT. The chain combines TRBV2 with TRBJ1-1; D is unclear. The CDR3 is 12 amino acids. V lost 9 bases and J 6 bases, leaving 14 bases between the germline ends. The germline V gene has CDR1 SNHLY and CDR2 FYNNEI.